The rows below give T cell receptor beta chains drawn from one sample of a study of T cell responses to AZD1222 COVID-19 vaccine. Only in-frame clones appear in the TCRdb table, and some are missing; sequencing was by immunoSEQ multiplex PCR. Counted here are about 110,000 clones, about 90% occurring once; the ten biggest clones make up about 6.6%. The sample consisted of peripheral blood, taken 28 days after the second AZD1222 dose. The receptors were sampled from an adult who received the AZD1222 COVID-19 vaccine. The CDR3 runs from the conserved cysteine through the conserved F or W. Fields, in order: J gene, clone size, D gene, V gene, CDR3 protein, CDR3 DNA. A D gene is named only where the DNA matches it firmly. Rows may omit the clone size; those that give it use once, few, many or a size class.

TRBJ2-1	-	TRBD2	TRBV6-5	CASSYSRTSGGNEQFF	TGTGCCAGCAGTTACTCCCGGACTAGCGGGGGCAATGAGCAGTTCTTC
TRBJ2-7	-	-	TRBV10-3	CAISEPGGASYEQYF	TGTGCCATCAGTGAGCCCGGGGGAGCTTCCTACGAGCAGTACTTC
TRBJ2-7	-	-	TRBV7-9	CASSKGGSSYEQYF	TGTGCCAGCAGCAAGGGGGGTAGCTCCTACGAGCAGTACTTC
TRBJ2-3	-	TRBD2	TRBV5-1	CASSLESGSTDTQYF	TGCGCCAGCAGCTTAGAAAGCGGGAGTACAGATACGCAGTATTTT
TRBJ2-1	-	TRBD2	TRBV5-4	CASSLPLAGGHDEQFF	TGTGCCAGCAGCTTGCCCCTAGCGGGGGGGCACGATGAGCAGTTCTTC
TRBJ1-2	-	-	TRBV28	CASSRSTRTEYGYTF	TGTGCCAGCAGTCGATCAACCCGGACAGAATATGGCTACACCTTC
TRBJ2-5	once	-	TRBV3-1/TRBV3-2	CASSPLGAWETQYF	TGTGCCAGCAGTCCCCTTGGGGCATGGGAGACCCAGTACTTC
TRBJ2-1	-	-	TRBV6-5	CASSRIDDEQFF	TGTGCCAGCAGCCGGATAGACGATGAGCAGTTCTTC
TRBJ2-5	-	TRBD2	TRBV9	CASSVSSGRTIETQYF	TGTGCCAGCAGCGTGTCTAGCGGGAGGACGATAGAGACCCAGTACTTC
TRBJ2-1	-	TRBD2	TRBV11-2	CASSKGLAGGWYNEQFF	TGTGCCAGCAGCAAAGGACTAGCGGGAGGGTGGTACAATGAGCAGTTCTTC
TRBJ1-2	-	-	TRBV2	CASKVNYGYTF	TGTGCCAGCAAAGTAAACTATGGCTACACCTTC
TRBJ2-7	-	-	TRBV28	CASSLGGSSYEQYF	TGTGCCAGCAGTTTGGGTGGGAGCTCCTACGAGCAGTACTTC
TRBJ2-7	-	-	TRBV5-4	CASSLTWGGGYEQYF	TGTGCCAGCAGCTTGACGTGGGGAGGGGGCTACGAGCAGTACTTC
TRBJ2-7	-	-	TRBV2	CASSTYEQYF	TGTGCCAGCAGTACCTACGAGCAGTACTTC
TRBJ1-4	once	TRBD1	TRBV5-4	CASSLGQGTEKLFF	TGTGCCAGCAGCTTGGGACAGGGTACTGAAAAACTGTTTTTT
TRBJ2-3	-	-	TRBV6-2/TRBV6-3	CASSYRGPTDTQYF	TGTGCCAGCAGTTACCGAGGCCCCACAGATACGCAGTATTTT
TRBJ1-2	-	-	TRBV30	CAWSTGLINTF	TGTGCCTGGAGTACCGGACTGATAAACACCTTC
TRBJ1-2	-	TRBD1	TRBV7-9	CASSSKGQGAFYYGYTF	TGTGCCAGCAGCTCGAAGGGACAGGGGGCTTTCTATTATGGCTACACCTTC
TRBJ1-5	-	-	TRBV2	CASSGGGGSQPQHF	TGTGCCAGCAGTGGAGGGGGTGGTAGTCAGCCCCAGCATTTT
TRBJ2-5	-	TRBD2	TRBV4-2	CASSQGEAVAGQETQYF	TGTGCCAGCAGCCAAGGGGAGGCGGTAGCGGGCCAAGAGACCCAGTACTTC
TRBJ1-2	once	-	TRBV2	CASRNDRNFLYGYTF	TGTGCCAGCAGGAATGACAGGAACTTCCTCTATGGCTACACCTTC
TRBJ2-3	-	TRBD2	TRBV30	CAWELAGGPTDTQYF	TGTGCCTGGGAACTAGCGGGGGGGCCTACAGATACGCAGTATTTT
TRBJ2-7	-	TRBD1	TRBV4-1	CASSQVDRGDYEQYF	TGCGCCAGCAGCCAAGTGGACAGGGGGGACTACGAGCAGTACTTC
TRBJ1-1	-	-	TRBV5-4	CASSLDPGMANTEAFF	TGTGCCAGCAGCTTGGATCCAGGGATGGCGAACACTGAAGCTTTCTTT
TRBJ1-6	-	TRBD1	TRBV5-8	CASSFRTGMNSPLHF	TGTGCCAGCAGCTTTCGGACAGGAATGAATTCACCCCTCCACTTT
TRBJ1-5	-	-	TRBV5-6	CASTWGVSNQPQHF	TGTGCCAGCACCTGGGGGGTTAGCAATCAGCCCCAGCATTTT
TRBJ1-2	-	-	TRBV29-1	CSVAAGAYYGYTF	TGCAGCGTTGCTGCAGGGGCTTACTATGGCTACACCTTC